The T cell receptor (beta chain) under discussion was sequenced for a study of shared clonotypes between healthy human individuals. The wider study: Donors had three CD4 naive, three CD4 memory, two CD8 naive and one CD8 memory plate apiece.

Repertoires were generated with immunoSEQ multiplex PCR, while TCRdb's copy carries only in-frame clones and drops some. This table has roughly 2.5 million clones, just over 90% appearing once. Germline lookup yields CDR1 SGHAT and CDR2 FQDESV (reference sequence). The CDR3 sequence is 13 residues long. The V end lost 2 bases, the J end lost 3 bases, and 7 bases lay between the germline ends. This TCR was recovered from a man aged 18 to 29 in good health. Material: naive CD4+ T cells sorted from blood. Specified subset: CD45RA+ positively selected. The genes are TRBV11-1 and TRBJ1-1, with D uncertain. The CDR3 is CASSLFLDTEAFF. The CDR3 DNA reads TGTGCCAGCAGCTTATTTCTGGACACTGAAGCTTTCTTT.